These T cell receptor beta chains were read from a single sample in a study of cytotoxic CD8 clonotypes in ibrutinib-treated CLL. Sequencing used immunoSEQ multiplex PCR; TCRdb keeps in-frame clones, though not all of them. The data contain a few hundred thousand clones, 80% of them seen just once; the ten biggest clones take up 6.5% to 8.5%. The input for sequencing was PBMCs, taken before ibrutinib treatment. The source of these receptors is a human donor with chronic lymphocytic leukemia. The CDR3 runs from the conserved cysteine through the conserved F or W. D genes are given only for firm matches. Rows may omit the clone size; those that give it use once, few, many or a size class.

TRBD1	TRBV19	TRBJ1-5	.	TGTGCCAGCAACTTCGTCGACAGGGCTGGCAATCAGCCCCAGCATTTT	CASNFVDRAGNQPQHF
TRBD2	TRBV15	TRBJ2-7	.	TGTGCCACCAGCAGGGATAGCGGGAGAGCTTACGAGCAGTACTTC	CATSRDSGRAYEQYF
.	TRBV7-2	TRBJ2-3	.	TGTGCCAGCAGCATAGGGACCGCGAATACGCAGTATTTT	CASSIGTANTQYF
.	TRBV7-6	TRBJ1-1	.	TGTGCCAGCAGCCCCAGAAATTCGGATACTGAAGCTTTCTTT	CASSPRNSDTEAFF
.	TRBV6-5	TRBJ1-5	.	TGTGCCAGCAGTTCCTCTAAGGAAAGCAATCAGCCCCAGCATTTT	CASSSSKESNQPQHF
.	TRBV2	TRBJ2-7	.	TGCGCCGCAGGAAAAATCTACGAGCAGTACTTC	CAAGKIYEQYF
.	TRBV30	TRBJ1-5	.	TGTGCCTGGAGTGTAGGGCAGAGTAATCAGCCCCAGCATTTT	CAWSVGQSNQPQHF
.	TRBV5-1	TRBJ1-2	.	TGCGCCAGCAGGATGGACGGAATAAACTATGGCTACACCTTC	CASRMDGINYGYTF
TRBD2	TRBV27	TRBJ2-5	once	TGTGCCAGCAGTTTATCCGCGGGAGGGGTGAAGACCCAGTACTTC	CASSLSAGGVKTQYF
.	TRBV7-3	TRBJ2-7	.	TGTGCCAGCAGCTTAACTCCACAAGCCTTCTACGAGCAGTACTTC	CASSLTPQAFYEQYF
.	TRBV7-2	TRBJ2-1	.	TGTGCCAGCAGGGAGGACGGAAGCTCCTACAATGAGCAGTTCTTC	CASREDGSSYNEQFF
TRBD1	TRBV18	TRBJ1-1	.	TGTGCCAGCTCACCGGGACAGAAGAACACTGAAGCTTTCTTT	CASSPGQKNTEAFF
TRBD2	TRBV4-2	TRBJ2-1	.	TGTGCCAGCAGACTAGCGGAGGCCAATGAGCAGTTCTTC	CASRLAEANEQFF
.	TRBV7-2	TRBJ1-1	.	TGTGCCAGCAGCTTAGTACTTAAGGGGACACAGAACACTGAAGCTTTCTTT	CASSLVLKGTQNTEAFF
TRBD1	TRBV29-1	TRBJ1-2	.	TGCAGCGTTGAAGGGACAGGGAGCTATGGCTACACCTTC	CSVEGTGSYGYTF
TRBD2	TRBV25-1	TRBJ2-5	.	TGTGCCAGCAGTGAGGGGACTAGCGGGAGTGGGGAGACCCAGTACTTC	CASSEGTSGSGETQYF
.	TRBV4-1	TRBJ2-3	.	TGCGCCAGCAGCCAAGGGGGACGGAGCACAGATACGCAGTATTTT	CASSQGGRSTDTQYF
TRBD1	TRBV4-1	TRBJ2-7	.	TGCGCCAGCAGCCAAGAGTTCCGGACAGGCACCTACGAGCAGTACTTC	CASSQEFRTGTYEQYF
.	TRBV11-2	TRBJ2-5	.	TGTGCCAGCAGCTCCGCTGGGGGGAGGTTAGAGACCCAGTACTTC	CASSSAGGRLETQYF
.	TRBV27	TRBJ2-2	.	TGTGCCAGCAGTTTTAAACCCGGGGAGCTGTTTTTT	CASSFKPGELFF
.	TRBV9	TRBJ2-1	.	TGTGCCAGCAGCGTAGATGGTGTCCTCGCCTACAATGAGCAGTTCTTC	CASSVDGVLAYNEQFF
.	TRBV5-5	TRBJ1-5	few	TGTGCCAGCAGCTTGGTGTCCGAAGGTGGGCCCCAGCATTTT	CASSLVSEGGPQHF
.	TRBV6-5	TRBJ2-7	.	TGTGCCAGCAGTTACGGGCAGGGCCGCGAGCAGTACTTC	CASSYGQGREQYF
.	TRBV7-2	TRBJ2-5	once	TGTGCCAGCAGCCAAAGGCAAGAGACCCAGTACTTC	CASSQRQETQYF
TRBD2	TRBV7-7	TRBJ2-1	.	TGTGCTAGCAGTAAACAACCCGGACTAGCTAGAGACAATGAGCAGTTCTTC	CASSKQPGLARDNEQFF
.	TRBV13	TRBJ1-3	.	TGTGCCAGCAGCCCCTCCGGACACGGCGGATATTTT	CASSPSGHGGYF
.	TRBV27	TRBJ2-1	few	TGTGCCAGCAGTTTACTACTAGCCTACAATGAGCAGTTCTTC	CASSLLLAYNEQFF
.	TRBV9	TRBJ2-1	.	TGTGCCAGCAGCGTCACGGCAACAGGGTCAGACGAGTTCTTC	CASSVTATGSDEFF
TRBD1	TRBV28	TRBJ2-6	.	TGTGCCAGCAGTTCTAATTTGGGACAGGGCTCTGGGGCCAACGTCCTGACTTTC	CASSSNLGQGSGANVLTF
.	TRBV2	TRBJ2-2	.	TGTGCCAGCAGTGAAGGCAGCGGGCACACCGGGGAGCTGTTTTTT	CASSEGSGHTGELFF
.	TRBV4-2	TRBJ1-4	.	TGTGCCAGCAGCCACGCACAGGGCGCAACTAATGAAAAACTGTTTTTT	CASSHAQGATNEKLFF
.	TRBV21-1	TRBJ2-1	.	TGTGCCAGCAGCAAAGGGGGCTACAATGAGCAGTTCTTC	CASSKGGYNEQFF
.	TRBV5-1	TRBJ1-1	.	TGCGCCAGCAGCTTGGCCGGAGGAAACACTGAAGCTTTCTTT	CASSLAGGNTEAFF
.	TRBV7-7	TRBJ2-1	.	TGTGCTAGCAGCCCCTTTATTAGTGCCCGGGATGAGCAGTTCTTC	CASSPFISARDEQFF
TRBD1	TRBV29-1	TRBJ1-4	.	TGCAGCGCGGGACAGACAGACAATGAAAAACTGTTTTTT	CSAGQTDNEKLFF
.	TRBV2	TRBJ1-6	.	TGTGCCGCGACAGGTGGCAATTCACCCCTCCACTTT	CAATGGNSPLHF
TRBD1	TRBV7-9	TRBJ2-7	.	TGTGCCAGCAGCCTAGGGACAGGGTATAATCCCTACGAGCAGTACTTC	CASSLGTGYNPYEQYF
.	TRBV28	TRBJ2-1	.	TGTGCCAGCACCCCTTTTCCCCAACGGGGACCATACAATGAGCAGTTCTTC	CASTPFPQRGPYNEQFF
.	TRBV6-1	TRBJ1-5	.	TGTGCCAGCAGTGAATATGAGTTAGGGTCCCAGCATTTT	CASSEYELGSQHF
TRBD2	TRBV2	TRBJ2-5	.	TGTGCCAGCAGCGGGACTAGCGGGAGTCCAGAGACCCAGTACTTC	CASSGTSGSPETQYF
TRBD1	TRBV5-6	TRBJ2-5	.	TGTGCCAGCAGCATGCCGGGACAGGGGCGGGAGACCCAGTACTTC	CASSMPGQGRETQYF
TRBD2	TRBV7-8	TRBJ2-3	.	TGTGCCAGCAGCATCAGTGGGCTAGCGGAGCTCACAGATACGCAGTATTTT	CASSISGLAELTDTQYF
.	TRBV19	TRBJ2-5	.	TGTGCCAGTAGTAGGATTCCAGGGGCGTACCACGAAGAGACCCAGTACTTC	CASSRIPGAYHEETQYF
.	TRBV7-3	TRBJ2-2	few	TGTGCCAGCAGTTTTCGGGGGAACACCGGGGAGCTGTTTTTT	CASSFRGNTGELFF
TRBD2	TRBV4-3	TRBJ2-1	.	TGCGCCAGCAGAACCTCCGGGGGGAGCTCCTACAATGAGCAGTTCTTC	CASRTSGGSSYNEQFF
.	TRBV5-1	TRBJ2-7	once	TGCGCCAGCAGCATGGACGGAGCCTACGAGCAGTACTTC	CASSMDGAYEQYF
.	TRBV6-1	TRBJ1-4	once	TGTGCCAGCAGTGAAACCATACAGCGAGCGGAAAAACTGTTTTTT	CASSETIQRAEKLFF
TRBD2	TRBV5-4	TRBJ2-3	.	TGTGCCAGCAGCCCGGGACTAGCGGGACCATCTAGCACAGATACGCAGTATTTT	CASSPGLAGPSSTDTQYF
TRBD1	TRBV5-1	TRBJ1-2	.	TGCGCCAGCAGCCAAGGACAGGGGTATGGCTACACCTTC	CASSQGQGYGYTF
.	TRBV5-6	TRBJ2-3	.	TGTGCCAGCAGCTTGGGCGGTTTAGATACGCAGTATTTT	CASSLGGLDTQYF